The 18 T cell receptor beta chains presented below share a single source sample, sequenced in a study of blood T cells in healthy people across ages. Through a sample-barcoded 5' primer and a J-beta primer mix, a second PCR was run for roughly 6 to 11 cycles. TCRdb fed the 5' RACE reads into MiXCR, producing one record per CDR3 protein. The table lists roughly 1,500,000 distinct CDR3 sequences, around 35% of them singletons. Sequenced material: blood. The receptors were sampled from a woman under 40 in good health.

V and J are TRBV4-1 and TRBJ2-7; D may be TRBD1 (6 bases). The J call could be wrong; TRBJ2-5 is a better fit for the DNA end. Germline CDR1 is MGHRA and CDR2 is YSYEKL. This CDR3 contains 13 residues. In DNA, the CDR3 is TGCGCCAGCAACCATCGACAGGCGGAGACCCAGTACTTC. Amino acid sequence: CASNHRQAETQYF.

In regard to this clonotype: Being one base from a much bigger clone, this may be a read error. The chain couples TRBV5-6 to TRBJ2-2; TRBD2 matches 7 bases. The germline gives CDR1 SGHDT, CDR2 YYEEEE. The length of the CDR3 is 12 residues. CDR3: CASSPWSGEPFF. The DNA for the CDR3 is TGTGCCAGCAGCCCATGGAGCGGGGAGCCGTTTTTT.

This clonotype has a handful of counts. The V call is TRBV12-3 or TRBV12-4, the J call TRBJ1-1, with D maybe TRBD1 (6 bases). This CDR3 region has 15 residues. The V end lost 6 bases, the J end lost 1 base, and 15 bases lay between the germline ends. CDR3 nucleotides: TGTGCCAGCAGCCCTAATGGGGGCCCGAACACTGAAGCTTTCTTT. Protein sequence: CASSPNGGPNTEAFF.

In nucleotides, the CDR3 is TGCAGCGCTCGACCAGGACTAGCGGGAAACACAGATACGCAGTATTTT. Its protein product is CSARPGLAGNTDTQYF. This rearrangement joins TRBV29-1 to TRBJ2-3; 12 bases match TRBD2. Germline V gene data show CDR1 as SQVTM and CDR2 as ANQGSEA. This CDR3 has 16 amino acids. J was trimmed by 2 bases and V by 7 bases; bases with no gene match: 10.

The V gene is TRBV5-4, the J gene TRBJ1-1; D unclear. The length of the CDR3 is 12 residues. V lost 4 bases to trimming and J lost 7 bases, with 11 bases between them. CDR1 SGHNT and CDR2 YYREEE come from the germline V gene (reference sequence). The CDR3 here is CASSEGSIEAFF. Here the CDR3 DNA reads TGTGCCAGCAGCGAGGGATCTATTGAAGCTTTCTTT.

This chain uses TRBV5-1 with TRBJ2-3, with TRBD2 matching over 8 bases. With V trimmed by 0 bases and J by 0 bases, 6 bases remained unmatched. Germline V lookup: CDR1 SGHRS, CDR2 YFSETQ. The CDR3 consists of 17 residues. CDR3 in DNA: TGCGCCAGCAGCTTGGGACTAGCGAGGACGAGCACAGATACGCAGTATTTT. Its translation: CASSLGLARTSTDTQYF.

This clonotype has a handful of counts. The chain links TRBV30 to TRBJ1-5; D unclear. CDR3 size: 12 residues. The germline V gene has CDR1 GTSNPN and CDR2 SVGIG (reference sequence). Trimming shortened V by 2 bases and J by 7 bases, and 9 bases separated the two germline ends. CDR3 sequence (DNA): TGTGCCTGGAGTCGGATCGACCAGCCCCAGCATTTT. The encoded protein is CAWSRIDQPQHF.

The chain combines TRBV12-3 or TRBV12-4 with TRBJ1-1; 10 nucleotides line up with TRBD1. V dropped 3 bases and J dropped 5; count of bases not matched to a gene: 9. The CDR3 is made up of 16 amino acids. CDR3 loop: CASSFGRQGAGTEAFF. CDR3 DNA sequence: TGTGCCAGCAGTTTTGGGCGACAGGGGGCCGGGACTGAAGCTTTCTTT.

This chain uses TRBV20-1 with TRBJ2-1; 7 nucleotides agree with TRBD2. The CDR3 totals 17 residues. The V and J ends lost 0 bases and 8 bases, in that order; junction bases with no gene match: 16. CDR1 is DFQATT, CDR2 SNEGSKA, per germline (reference sequence). CDR3 sequence (DNA): TGCAGTGCTAGAGATGAAGTTGCGGGAGTAATTTTAGATGAGCAGTTCTTC. This gives the protein CSARDEVAGVILDEQFF.

This chain's CDR3 is CAIRREIGKANYGYTF. The CDR3 DNA reads as TGTGCCATCAGGCGAGAAATCGGGAAAGCTAACTATGGCTACACCTTC. The chain has TRBV10-3 and TRBJ1-2; D gene uncertain. V gave up 6 bases and J gave up 0 bases, with 17 bases separating them. Per germline, CDR1 ENHRY and CDR2 SYGVKD. This CDR3 is 16 amino acids long.

This clonotype was observed a handful of times. The chain has TRBV12-3 or TRBV12-4 and TRBJ2-2; D gene ambiguous. Between the trimmed V and J ends, which lost 6 bases and 7 bases, there was a span of 12 bases. This CDR3 comprises 13 residues. The CDR3 DNA sequence: TGTGCCAGCAGCCTTGGCATCGGCGGGGAGCTGTTTTTT. This encodes CASSLGIGGELFF.

This clonotype was seen at least ten times. The chain uses TRBV29-1 and TRBJ2-1; 15 bases line up with TRBD2. Germline trimming cut 4 bases from V and 6 bases from J; bases unmatched to any gene: 1. Per germline, CDR1 SQVTM and CDR2 ANQGSEA. CDR3 length equals 14 residues. CDR3 sequence reads: CSVGTSGRGNEQFF. CDR3 nucleotides: TGCAGCGTTGGGACTAGCGGGAGGGGCAATGAGCAGTTCTTC.

Turning to this clonotype: A read error may be the cause here, since a much bigger clone is one base away. This chain joins TRBV27 and TRBJ2-7; 7 bases align to TRBD2. After removal of 1 base from V and 4 bases from J, the junction contained 7 bases not matched to a gene. The CDR3 consists of 15 residues. Germline V gives CDR1 MNHEY, CDR2 SMNVEV (reference sequence). The CDR3 DNA reads as TGTGCCAGCAGTTTATTAGGGAGGGCAGGGTACGAGCAGTACTTC. Residues: CASSLLGRAGYEQYF.

V usage is TRBV9 and J usage is TRBJ2-7; 9 bases align to TRBD2. Germline V lookup: CDR1 SGDLS, CDR2 YYNGEE. The CDR3 is 17 residues long. Losses at the gene ends were 1 base for V and 0 bases for J; bases not matched to a gene: 8. In DNA form, the CDR3 reads TGTGCCAGCAGCGTATCTGTAAGCGGGGGGACCTCCTACGAGCAGTACTTC. This codes for CASSVSVSGGTSYEQYF.

This clonotype was counted only a few times. The chain links TRBV27 to TRBJ2-3; 10 nucleotides agree with TRBD2. With V trimmed by 7 bases and J by 2 bases, 9 bases remained unmatched. The V gene's germline CDR1 is MNHEY and CDR2 SMNVEV (reference sequence). The CDR3 sequence is 16 residues long. The CDR3: CASNDLLAGPTDTQYF. The CDR3, as DNA: TGTGCCAGCAACGACCTACTAGCGGGGCCCACAGATACGCAGTATTTT.

The chain has TRBV5-1 and TRBJ2-2; 9 bases are shared with TRBD1. V was pared by 3 bases and J by 6 bases, with 6 bases of the junction left unmatched. Germline values: CDR1 SGHRS, CDR2 YFSETQ. The CDR3 consists of 15 residues. This chain's CDR3 is CASSSRGQGSGELFF. The CDR3 coding sequence is TGCGCCAGCAGCTCCAGGGGACAGGGATCCGGGGAGCTGTTTTTT.

This clonotype was counted between two and nine times. J is TRBJ2-1 and V is TRBV5-1; 9 nucleotides match TRBD2. CDR3 length equals 15 residues. Germline assignment: CDR1 SGHRS and CDR2 YFSETQ. After removal of 3 bases from V and 7 bases from J, the junction contained 8 bases not matched to a gene. The DNA of the CDR3 is TGCGCCAGCAGCTCCCCCAGCGGGGGGTTTAATGAGCAGTTCTTC. Protein sequence: CASSSPSGGFNEQFF.

This sequence joins TRBV28 and TRBJ2-3, with 8 nucleotides matching TRBD1. This CDR3 region has 16 residues. With V trimmed by 5 bases and J by 7 bases, 14 bases remained unmatched. Germline V gene data show CDR1 as MDHEN and CDR2 as SYDVKM. CDR3 in DNA: TGTGCCAGCAGTCCGATAGGGACAGGCCCTCCAAATACGCAGTATTTT. It yields the protein CASSPIGTGPPNTQYF.